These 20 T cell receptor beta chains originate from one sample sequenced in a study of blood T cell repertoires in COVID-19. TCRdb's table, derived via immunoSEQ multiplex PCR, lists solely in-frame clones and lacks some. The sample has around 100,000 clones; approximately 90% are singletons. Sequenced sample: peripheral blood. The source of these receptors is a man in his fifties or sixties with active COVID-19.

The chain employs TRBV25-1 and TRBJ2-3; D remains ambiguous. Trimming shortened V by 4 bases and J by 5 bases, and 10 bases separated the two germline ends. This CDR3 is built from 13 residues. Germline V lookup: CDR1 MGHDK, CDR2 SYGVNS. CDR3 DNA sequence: TGTGCCAGCAGTGTGAATCCGGGAGATACGCAGTATTTT. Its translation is CASSVNPGDTQYF.

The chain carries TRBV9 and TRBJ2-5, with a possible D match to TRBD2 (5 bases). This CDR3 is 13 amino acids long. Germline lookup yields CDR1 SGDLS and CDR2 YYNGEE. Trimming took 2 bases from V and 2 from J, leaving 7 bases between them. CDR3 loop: CASSVSGQETQYF. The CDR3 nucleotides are TGTGCCAGCAGCGTGTCGGGGCAAGAGACCCAGTACTTC.

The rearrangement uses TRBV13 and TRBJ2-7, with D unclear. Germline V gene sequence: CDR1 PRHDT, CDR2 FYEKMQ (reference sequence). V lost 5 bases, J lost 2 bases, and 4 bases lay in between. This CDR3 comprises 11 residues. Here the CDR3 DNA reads TGTGCCAGCAGCCAGGCCTACGAGCAGTACTTC. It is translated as CASSQAYEQYF.

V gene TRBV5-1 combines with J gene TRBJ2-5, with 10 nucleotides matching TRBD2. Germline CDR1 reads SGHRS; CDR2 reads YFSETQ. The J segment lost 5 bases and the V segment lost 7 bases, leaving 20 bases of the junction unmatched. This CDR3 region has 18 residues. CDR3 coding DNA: TGCGCCAGCCGCGCAAATAAGCGGGGGGGCCTCATTGTGGAGACCCAGTACTTC. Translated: CASRANKRGGLIVETQYF.

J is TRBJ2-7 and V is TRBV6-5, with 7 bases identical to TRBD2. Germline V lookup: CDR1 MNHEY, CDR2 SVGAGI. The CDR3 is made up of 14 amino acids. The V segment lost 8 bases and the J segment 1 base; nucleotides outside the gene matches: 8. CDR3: CASRSSGLSYEQYV. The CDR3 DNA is TGTGCCAGCCGATCTAGCGGCCTTTCCTACGAGCAGTACGTC.

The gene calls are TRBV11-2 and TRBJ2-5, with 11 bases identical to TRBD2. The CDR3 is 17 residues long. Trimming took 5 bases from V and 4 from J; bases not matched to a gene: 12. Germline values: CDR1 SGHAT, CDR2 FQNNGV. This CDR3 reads CASSDRWTSGLRETQYF. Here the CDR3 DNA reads TGTGCCAGCAGCGACAGGTGGACTAGCGGGCTTCGAGAGACCCAGTACTTC. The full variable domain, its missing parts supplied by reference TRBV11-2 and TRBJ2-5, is EAGVAQSPRYKIIEKRQSVAFWCNPISGHATLYWYQQILGQGPKLLIQFQNNGVVDDSQLPKDRFSAERLKGVDSTLKIQPAKLEDSAVYLCASSDRWTSGLRETQYFGPGTRLLVL.

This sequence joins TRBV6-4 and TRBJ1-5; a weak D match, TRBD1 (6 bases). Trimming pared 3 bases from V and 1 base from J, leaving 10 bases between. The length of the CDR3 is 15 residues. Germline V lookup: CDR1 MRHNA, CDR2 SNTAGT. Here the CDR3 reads CASSEFGGSNQPQHF. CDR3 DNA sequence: TGTGCCAGCAGTGAGTTTGGGGGCAGCAATCAGCCCCAGCATTTT.

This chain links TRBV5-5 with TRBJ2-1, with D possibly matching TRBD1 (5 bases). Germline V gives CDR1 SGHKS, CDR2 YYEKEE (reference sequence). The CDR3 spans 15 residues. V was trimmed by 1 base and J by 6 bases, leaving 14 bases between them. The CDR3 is CASSLRGADSNEQFF. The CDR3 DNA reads TGTGCCAGCAGCTTGCGTGGGGCTGACTCCAATGAGCAGTTCTTC.

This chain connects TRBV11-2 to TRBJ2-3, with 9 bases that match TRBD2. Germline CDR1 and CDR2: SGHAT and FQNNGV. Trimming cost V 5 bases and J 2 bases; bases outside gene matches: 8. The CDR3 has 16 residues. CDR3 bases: TGTGCCAGCAGCCCCGTCAGCGGGGGGTTCACAGATACGCAGTATTTT. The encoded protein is CASSPVSGGFTDTQYF.

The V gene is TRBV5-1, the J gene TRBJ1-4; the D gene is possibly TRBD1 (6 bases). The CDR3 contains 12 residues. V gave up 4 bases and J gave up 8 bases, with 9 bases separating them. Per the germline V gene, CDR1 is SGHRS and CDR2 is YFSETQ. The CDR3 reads CASSRDKEKLFF. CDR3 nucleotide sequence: TGCGCCAGCAGCCGGGACAAAGAAAAACTGTTTTTT.

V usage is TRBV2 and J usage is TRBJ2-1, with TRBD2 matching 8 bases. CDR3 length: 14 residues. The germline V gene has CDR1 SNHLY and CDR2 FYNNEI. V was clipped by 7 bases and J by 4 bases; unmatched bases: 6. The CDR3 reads CASIRLAGYNEQFF. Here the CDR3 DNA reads TGTGCCAGCATACGGCTAGCGGGTTACAATGAGCAGTTCTTC.

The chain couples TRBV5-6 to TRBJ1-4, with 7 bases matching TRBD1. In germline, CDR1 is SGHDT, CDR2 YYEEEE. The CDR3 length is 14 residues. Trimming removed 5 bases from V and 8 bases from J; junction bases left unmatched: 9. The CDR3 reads CASSSRGLGEKLFF. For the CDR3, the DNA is TGTGCCAGCAGTTCTAGGGGGCTGGGGGAAAAACTGTTTTTT.

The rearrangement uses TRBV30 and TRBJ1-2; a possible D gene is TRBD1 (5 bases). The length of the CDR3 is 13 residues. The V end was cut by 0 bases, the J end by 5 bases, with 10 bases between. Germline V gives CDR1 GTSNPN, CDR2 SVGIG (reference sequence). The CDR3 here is CAWSVGRQYGYTF. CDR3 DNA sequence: TGTGCCTGGAGTGTGGGGCGACAGTATGGCTACACCTTC. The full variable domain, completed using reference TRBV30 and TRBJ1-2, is SQTIHQWPATLVQPVGSPLSLECTVEGTSNPNLYWYRQAAGRGLQLLFYSVGIGQISSEVPQNLSASRPQDRQFILSSKKLLLSDSGFYLCAWSVGRQYGYTFGSGTRLTVV.

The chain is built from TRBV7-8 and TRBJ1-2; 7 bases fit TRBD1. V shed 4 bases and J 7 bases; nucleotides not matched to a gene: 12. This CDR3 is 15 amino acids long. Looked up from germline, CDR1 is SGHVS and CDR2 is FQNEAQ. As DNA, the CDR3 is TGTGCCAGCAGCTCAAAGGCGACAGGGATGGGTGGCTACACCTTC. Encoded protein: CASSSKATGMGGYTF.

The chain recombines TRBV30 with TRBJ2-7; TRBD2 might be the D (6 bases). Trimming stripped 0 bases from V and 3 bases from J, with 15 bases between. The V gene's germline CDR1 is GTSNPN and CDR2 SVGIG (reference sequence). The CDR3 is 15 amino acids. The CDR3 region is CAWSVRRGLGYEQYV. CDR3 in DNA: TGTGCCTGGAGTGTACGGAGGGGCCTGGGCTACGAGCAGTACGTC.

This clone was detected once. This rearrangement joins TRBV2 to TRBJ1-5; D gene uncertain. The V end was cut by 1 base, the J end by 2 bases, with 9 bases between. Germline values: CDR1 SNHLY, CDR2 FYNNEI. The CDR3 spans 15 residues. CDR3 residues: CASSEENTRNQPQHF. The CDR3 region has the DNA TGTGCCAGCAGTGAAGAGAACACCCGCAATCAGCCCCAGCATTTT.

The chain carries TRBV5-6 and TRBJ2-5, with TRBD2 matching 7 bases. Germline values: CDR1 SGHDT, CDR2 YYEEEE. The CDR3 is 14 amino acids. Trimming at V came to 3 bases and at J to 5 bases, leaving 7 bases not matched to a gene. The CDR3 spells CASSSPRGSETQYF. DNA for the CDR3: TGTGCCAGCAGCTCCCCCCGCGGGAGCGAGACCCAGTACTTC.

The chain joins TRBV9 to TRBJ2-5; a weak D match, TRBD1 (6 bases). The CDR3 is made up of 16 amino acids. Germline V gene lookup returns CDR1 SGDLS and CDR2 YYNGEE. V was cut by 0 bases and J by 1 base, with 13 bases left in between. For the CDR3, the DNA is TGTGCCAGCAGCGTAGGGGCAGGGGCCATCCAAGAGACCCAGTACTTC. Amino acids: CASSVGAGAIQETQYF.

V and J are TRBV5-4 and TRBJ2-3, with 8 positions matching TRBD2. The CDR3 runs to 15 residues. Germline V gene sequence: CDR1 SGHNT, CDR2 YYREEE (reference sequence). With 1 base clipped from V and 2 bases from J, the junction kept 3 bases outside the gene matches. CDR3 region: CASSLPGGLTDTQYF. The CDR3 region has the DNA TGTGCCAGCAGCTTGCCGGGAGGGCTCACAGATACGCAGTATTTT.

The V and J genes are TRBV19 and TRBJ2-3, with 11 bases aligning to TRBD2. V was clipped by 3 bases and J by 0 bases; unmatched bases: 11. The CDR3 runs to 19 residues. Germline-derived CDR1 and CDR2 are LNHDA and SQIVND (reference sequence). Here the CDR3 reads CASSIGWYSGRVSTDTQYF. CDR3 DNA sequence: TGTGCCAGTAGTATTGGATGGTATAGCGGGAGGGTAAGCACAGATACGCAGTATTTT.